These 22 T cell receptor beta chains came from one sample sequenced in a study of cytomegalovirus exposure and HLA in healthy donors. Primers included in the PCR were 60 Vbeta and 13 Jbeta primers. Libraries were prepared by immunoSEQ multiplex PCR; TCRdb keeps only in-frame clonotypes and omits some of them. The data show roughly 160,000 clones, approximately 76% seen once. Sequencing input: PBMCs. The receptors shown here come from a man in his fifties or sixties in good health and CMV-seronegative.

Regarding this clone: One end of the junction fails to match germline, which may point to a read error. This same CDR3 is encoded by further DNA sequences in the sample. The chain carries TRBV7-6 and TRBJ1-1, with D possibly being TRBD1 (6 bases). The CDR3 length is 15 residues. Germline CDR1 reads SGHVS; CDR2 reads FNYEAQ. CDR3 residues: CASSLAAGENTEAFF. CDR3 sequence (DNA): TGTGCCAGTAGCTTAGCCGCAGGGGAGAACACTGAAGCTTTCTTT.

V is TRBV7-2 and J is TRBJ1-4; D is unclear. The CDR3 has 13 amino acids. V gave up 8 bases and J gave up 5 bases, with 12 bases separating them. From germline, CDR1 is SGHTA and CDR2 FQGNSA. CDR3 coding DNA: TGTGCCAGCGCCCGGACTTTCAATGAAAAACTGTTTTTT. Its translation: CASARTFNEKLFF.

In regard to this clone: At one of its ends the junction is not consistent with the germline gene, which may arise from a read error. V is TRBV7-9 and J is TRBJ1-2; 8 nucleotides agree with TRBD1. The CDR3 is made up of 15 amino acids. The germline V gene has CDR1 SEHNR and CDR2 FQNEAQ (reference sequence). CDR3 in DNA: TGTTCCAGCAGCTTAGAACAGGGGGTTGGTTATGGCTACACCTTC. This encodes CSSSLEQGVGYGYTF. Full variable domain (outside the CDR3, taken from reference TRBV7-9 and TRBJ1-2): DTGVSQNPRHKITKRGQNVTFRCDPISEHNRLYWYRQTLGQGPEFLTYFQNEAQLEKSRLLSDRFSAERPKGSFSTLEIQRTEQGDSAMYLCSSSLEQGVGYGYTFGSGTRLTVV.

This chain links TRBV29-1 with TRBJ1-1; tentatively, D is TRBD1 (5 bases). The CDR3 spans 14 residues. Germline V gene sequence: CDR1 SQVTM, CDR2 ANQGSEA. V lost 4 bases, J lost 5 bases, and 17 bases lay in between. The CDR3 spells CSVALSQGGTEAFF. Here the CDR3 DNA reads TGCAGCGTTGCCCTTTCTCAGGGAGGAACTGAAGCTTTCTTT.

CDR3 nucleotide sequence: TGTGCCAGCAGCTCGCGGGGACAGTCCTCCTACGAGCAGTACTTC. It specifies CASSSRGQSSYEQYF. The rearrangement links TRBV9 to TRBJ2-7; weak D call: TRBD1 (7 bases). V shed 4 bases and J shed 0 bases, with 14 bases lying between them. In germline, CDR1 is SGDLS, CDR2 YYNGEE. The CDR3 extends over 15 amino acids.

The V and J genes are TRBV27 and TRBJ1-1; no firm D call. The CDR3 runs to 13 residues. The germline gives CDR1 MNHEY, CDR2 SMNVEV (reference sequence). Trimming removed 3 bases at V and 0 bases at J, with 5 bases between. The CDR3 nucleotides read TGTGCCAGCAGTTTCATCATGAACACTGAAGCTTTCTTT. It translates to CASSFIMNTEAFF.

The genes are TRBV6-5 and TRBJ2-7; 7 nucleotides match TRBD1. The CDR3 sequence is 14 residues long. The ends lost 0 bases at V and 3 bases at J; junction bases unmatched: 2. From germline, CDR1 is MNHEY and CDR2 SVGAGI. The CDR3 loop reads CASSYSRTGYEQYF. The CDR3 DNA reads as TGTGCCAGCAGTTACTCGAGGACAGGCTACGAGCAGTACTTC.

The chain combines TRBV18 with TRBJ1-3; a possible D gene is TRBD1 (5 bases). The CDR3 sequence is 17 residues long. Germline CDR1 is KGHSH and CDR2 is LQKENI. Trimming left V 5 bases short and J 4 bases short, with 21 bases between. The CDR3: CASSGSGSQGVGNTIYF. The CDR3 DNA reads as TGTGCCAGCTCAGGTTCCGGGAGCCAAGGGGTCGGAAACACCATATATTTT.

To note about this clone: The same CDR3 arises from other DNA sequences in this sample as well. The chain has TRBV2 and TRBJ2-7; 8 positions match TRBD1. V dropped 1 base and J dropped 6; count of bases not matched to a gene: 11. The CDR3 spans 16 residues. Germline V gene sequence: CDR1 SNHLY, CDR2 FYNNEI. CDR3 in amino acids: CASSEGQGQGAGEQYF. As DNA, the CDR3 is TGTGCCAGCAGTGAAGGGCAGGGGCAGGGGGCGGGCGAGCAGTACTTC.

The count of this clone is one. This chain uses TRBV30 with TRBJ1-4; 7 bases line up with TRBD1. The CDR3 loop spans 13 amino acids. Germline V gene data show CDR1 as GTSNPN and CDR2 as SVGIG (reference sequence). The J segment lost 8 bases and the V segment lost 3 bases, leaving 6 bases of the junction unmatched. CDR3 region: CAWSEGAGEKLFF. As DNA, the CDR3 is TGTGCCTGGAGCGAGGGGGCGGGAGAAAAACTGTTTTTT.

The rearrangement links TRBV11-3 to TRBJ2-1; 7 bases are a match to TRBD2. The germline CDR1 and CDR2 sequences are SGHNT and YENEEA. V lost 1 base, J lost 7 bases, and 7 bases stayed unmatched. This CDR3 is 15 amino acids long. DNA for the CDR3: TGTGCCAGCAGCTTAGGGGCGGGAGTTTTAAATGAGCAGTTCTTC. This codes for CASSLGAGVLNEQFF.

This chain links TRBV30 with TRBJ1-1; the D gene is possibly TRBD1 (6 bases). CDR3 length equals 13 residues. Germline assignment: CDR1 GTSNPN and CDR2 SVGIG (reference sequence). Trimming stripped 5 bases from V and 1 base from J, with 11 bases between. Here the CDR3 DNA reads TGTGCCTGGCTCCCGGACAGGAACACTGAAGCTTTCTTT. Protein sequence: CAWLPDRNTEAFF.

The genes are TRBV6-5 and TRBJ1-1; D might be TRBD1 (5 bases). CDR1 is MNHEY, CDR2 SVGAGI, per germline. CDR3 length: 15 residues. The V end was cut by 6 bases, the J end by 8 bases, with 22 bases between. The CDR3 DNA follows: TGTGCCAGCAGCGCATCCCCGATCGACAGACCAGAAGCTTTCTTT. Amino acids: CASSASPIDRPEAFF.

The V and J genes are TRBV9 and TRBJ2-5, with 9 bases identical to TRBD2. The ends lost 0 bases at V and 5 bases at J; junction bases unmatched: 5. This CDR3 has 15 amino acids. Germline CDR1 is SGDLS and CDR2 is YYNGEE. CDR3 in amino acids: CASSVGASGIETQYF. The CDR3 coding sequence is TGTGCCAGCAGCGTAGGGGCTAGCGGGATCGAGACCCAGTACTTC. Full variable domain (rest looked up from reference TRBV9 and TRBJ2-5): DSGVTQTPKHLITATGQRVTLRCSPRSGDLSVYWYQQSLDQGLQFLIQYYNGEERAKGNILERFSAQQFPDLHSELNLSSLELGDSALYFCASSVGASGIETQYFGPGTRLLVL.

This chain joins TRBV15 and TRBJ1-3; D not certain. CDR3 length: 18 amino acids. Trimming removed 0 bases from V and 4 bases from J, with 19 bases in between. Germline lookup yields CDR1 LNHNV and CDR2 YYDKDF (reference sequence). The CDR3 nucleotides are TGTGCCACCAGCAGAGATCTCCGGCCGGGGTTTGGAGGAAACACCATATATTTT. It specifies CATSRDLRPGFGGNTIYF.

V and J are TRBV5-5 and TRBJ2-1; TRBD2 aligns across 13 bases. CDR1 and CDR2 (germline): SGHKS, YYEKEE (reference sequence). With 4 bases clipped from V and 2 bases from J, the junction kept 3 bases outside the gene matches. This CDR3 region has 16 residues. In DNA, the CDR3 is TGTGCCAGCAGCCACGGGACTAGCGGGACCTACAATGAGCAGTTCTTC. This translates into CASSHGTSGTYNEQFF.

The genes are TRBV28 and TRBJ1-2, with TRBD1 as a possible D gene (6 bases). The V end was cut by 3 bases, the J end by 4 bases, with 15 bases between. CDR1 MDHEN and CDR2 SYDVKM come from the germline V gene. The CDR3 consists of 15 residues. The CDR3 loop is CASSLAGARIYGYTF. DNA of the CDR3: TGTGCCAGCAGTTTGGCAGGGGCTCGAATCTATGGCTACACCTTC.

The chain has TRBV6-5 and TRBJ2-7, with 11 bases identical to TRBD2. The CDR3 runs 16 residues. V shed 0 bases, J shed 3 bases, and the junction held 4 bases outside the gene matches. The germline V gene has CDR1 MNHEY and CDR2 SVGAGI. The CDR3 DNA is TGTGCCAGCAGTTACTCTGGGACTAGCGGAGGCTACGAGCAGTACTTC. The encoded protein is CASSYSGTSGGYEQYF.

The J gene is TRBJ1-2, the V gene TRBV7-3, with D possibly matching TRBD1 (5 bases). The CDR3 runs 13 residues. Trimming shortened V by 5 bases and J by 6 bases, and 13 bases separated the two germline ends. Germline CDR1 SGHTA, CDR2 FQGTGA. For the CDR3, the DNA is TGTGCCAGCAGCCCTACTCAGGGAAATGGCTACACCTTC. It specifies CASSPTQGNGYTF.

The chain uses TRBV4-1 and TRBJ2-1; D gene unclear. Trimming took 2 bases from V and 2 from J, leaving 10 bases between them. CDR3 length: 15 amino acids. The germline V gene encodes CDR1 MGHRA and CDR2 YSYEKL. CDR3 sequence (DNA): TGCGCCAGCAGCCAACTTATGTCAGCCTACAATGAGCAGTTCTTC. Translating gives CASSQLMSAYNEQFF.

The CDR3 coding sequence is TGCGCCAGCAGCCAGTCTAGCGGGGGGGCCTACGAGCAGTACTTC. It codes for CASSQSSGGAYEQYF. The rearrangement links TRBV4-3 to TRBJ2-7; 12 nucleotides agree with TRBD2. This CDR3 is 15 amino acids long. CDR1 is LGHNA and CDR2 is YSLEER in the germline V gene. V shed 3 bases and J 2 bases; nucleotides not matched to a gene: 2.

A few counts support this clone. The rearrangement uses TRBV5-4 and TRBJ2-7; D is ambiguous. Germline CDR1 reads SGHNT; CDR2 reads YYREEE (reference sequence). There are 12 residues in the CDR3. V lost 2 bases and J lost 0, with 3 bases in between. The CDR3 bases are TGTGCCAGCAGCTTCTACTCCTACGAGCAGTACTTC. Its translation: CASSFYSYEQYF. The whole variable domain, filled in from reference TRBV5-4 and TRBJ2-7, reads ETGVTQSPTHLIKTRGQQVTLRCSSQSGHNTVSWYQQALGQGPQFIFQYYREEENGRGNFPPRFSGLQFPNYSSELNVNALELDDSALYLCASSFYSYEQYFGPGTRLTVT.